These 22 T cell receptor beta chains originate from one sample sequenced in a study of PD-1 blockade in classical Hodgkin lymphoma. Using immunoSEQ multiplex PCR, the repertoire was profiled, and TCRdb retains in-frame clones only, with some absent. This table has some 100,000 clones, roughly 89% appearing once. Autologous stem cell transplantation was followed by relapse in every patient, and brentuximab vedotin exposure varied. The sequencing used peripheral blood mononuclear cells (PBMCs), collected at baseline. These receptors were obtained from a human donor with classical Hodgkin lymphoma.

V and J are TRBV5-1 and TRBJ2-7; 7 nucleotides agree with TRBD1. The V and J ends lost 2 bases and 4 bases, in that order; junction bases with no gene match: 12. The CDR3 contains 16 residues. The V gene's germline CDR1 is SGHRS and CDR2 YFSETQ. In DNA form, the CDR3 reads TGCGCCAGCAGCTTCGGGGACCGGGGACAGATATACGAGCAGTACTTC. It codes for CASSFGDRGQIYEQYF.

This rearrangement joins TRBV19 to TRBJ2-2, with 7 bases matching TRBD2. The CDR3 consists of 13 residues. Germline assignment: CDR1 LNHDA and CDR2 SQIVND (reference sequence). V shed 9 bases, J shed 8 bases, and the junction held 9 bases outside the gene matches. CDR3 sequence: CASGFRGGGELFF. The CDR3 DNA sequence: TGTGCCAGCGGCTTCCGGGGAGGGGGGGAGCTGTTTTTT.

The chain links TRBV7-3 to TRBJ2-5; the match to TRBD2 covers 13 bases. This CDR3 contains 16 residues. Germline V gives CDR1 SGHTA, CDR2 FQGTGA. The trim removed 5 bases at V and 4 bases at J, leaving 7 bases unmatched. CDR3 bases: TGTGCCAGCAGCCCGAGGACTAGCGGGAGCGGAGAGACCCAGTACTTC. It specifies CASSPRTSGSGETQYF.

The chain is built from TRBV4-1 and TRBJ2-3, with 8 nucleotides matching TRBD2. This CDR3 has 15 amino acids. Trimming took 4 bases from V and 5 from J; bases not matched to a gene: 8. Germline V lookup: CDR1 MGHRA, CDR2 YSYEKL. CDR3 sequence reads: CASSPGTSNRDTQYF. CDR3 bases: TGCGCCAGCAGCCCCGGGACTAGTAATAGAGATACGCAGTATTTT.

This chain links TRBV7-3 with TRBJ1-4, with D hard to call. Germline values: CDR1 SGHTA, CDR2 FQGTGA. Trimming pared 2 bases from V and 1 base from J, leaving 11 bases between. The CDR3 extends over 16 amino acids. The CDR3 reads CASSLVQIRTNEKLFF. In DNA, the CDR3 is TGTGCCAGCAGCTTAGTCCAAATCAGAACTAATGAAAAACTGTTTTTT.

The chain couples TRBV27 to TRBJ2-1; D not resolved. CDR1 MNHEY and CDR2 SMNVEV come from the germline V gene (reference sequence). V was cut by 1 base and J by 6 bases, with 22 bases left in between. CDR3 length: 18 residues. As DNA, the CDR3 is TGTGCCAGCAGTTTATATGTCATCTTCGACCCCCTATCCAATGAGCAGTTCTTC. It specifies CASSLYVIFDPLSNEQFF.

The chain joins TRBV11-2 to TRBJ2-2, with TRBD2 matching 10 bases. Losses at the gene ends were 5 bases for V and 3 bases for J; bases not matched to a gene: 3. CDR3 size: 15 residues. Germline assignment: CDR1 SGHAT and CDR2 FQNNGV. The DNA of the CDR3 is TGTGCCAGCAGCGGAAGCGGGAGGGACACCGGGGAGCTGTTTTTT. Protein sequence: CASSGSGRDTGELFF.

The rearrangement links TRBV5-6 to TRBJ2-5, with D perhaps TRBD2 (6 bases). This CDR3 region has 12 residues. Between the trimmed V and J ends, which lost 4 bases and 5 bases, there was a span of 9 bases. Germline CDR1 and CDR2: SGHDT and YYEEEE. DNA of the CDR3: TGTGCCAGCAGCAGGAGGGTGGAGACCCAGTACTTC. Its translation is CASSRRVETQYF. Full variable domain (missing parts from reference TRBV5-6 and TRBJ2-5): DAGVTQSPTHLIKTRGQQVTLRCSPKSGHDTVSWYQQALGQGPQFIFQYYEEEERQRGNFPDRFSGHQFPNYSSELNVNALLLGDSALYLCASSRRVETQYFGPGTRLLVL.

The chain recombines TRBV11-3 with TRBJ2-7, with 7 bases aligning to TRBD1. This CDR3 spans 14 amino acids. Looked up from germline, CDR1 is SGHNT and CDR2 is YENEEA. The ends lost 5 bases at V and 0 bases at J; junction bases unmatched: 4. CDR3 sequence (DNA): TGTGCCAGCAGCGTAGGACAGGCCTCCTACGAGCAGTACTTC. Translating gives CASSVGQASYEQYF.

As concerns this clone: One end of the junction fails to match germline, which may point to a read error. The chain carries TRBV20-1 and TRBJ2-7; TRBD2 matches 14 bases. The CDR3 is 11 amino acids. In germline, CDR1 is DFQATT, CDR2 SNEGSKA (reference sequence). The CDR3 is CSARTSGRAPF. In nucleotides, the CDR3 is TGCAGTGCTAGGACTAGCGGGAGGGCCCCTTTC.

J is TRBJ2-1 and V is TRBV15, with D uncertain. Trimming took off 2 bases at V and 8 bases at J, with 10 bases between the two ends. Germline V gene data show CDR1 as LNHNV and CDR2 as YYDKDF (reference sequence). The length of the CDR3 is 13 residues. CDR3 amino acids: CATSRIPVHEQFF. The CDR3 DNA reads TGTGCCACCAGCAGAATTCCGGTCCATGAGCAGTTCTTC.

V and J are TRBV27 and TRBJ2-5; D might be TRBD1 (5 bases). CDR1 is MNHEY and CDR2 is SMNVEV in the germline V gene (reference sequence). The CDR3 has 14 amino acids. Trimming took off 2 bases at V and 2 bases at J, with 9 bases between the two ends. The CDR3: CASSLLTGQETQYF. CDR3 bases: TGTGCCAGCAGTTTACTAACAGGTCAAGAGACCCAGTACTTC.

The genes are TRBV19 and TRBJ1-1; 8 bases line up with TRBD1. The junction had 9 bases not matched to a gene; V was cut back by 5 bases and J by 7 bases. There are 14 residues in the CDR3. Looked up from germline, CDR1 is LNHDA and CDR2 is SQIVND (reference sequence). The CDR3 nucleotides read TGTGCCAGTAGTGTTTCGGCAACAGGGGGTGAAGCTTTCTTT. It specifies CASSVSATGGEAFF.

V is TRBV5-1 and J is TRBJ1-2; D is perhaps TRBD1 (5 bases). Germline V gene data show CDR1 as SGHRS and CDR2 as YFSETQ. V lost 9 bases to trimming and J lost 4 bases, with 13 bases between them. This CDR3 has 12 amino acids. Here the CDR3 reads CATPGRGYGYTF. The CDR3 DNA follows: TGCGCCACCCCGGGGCGCGGCTATGGCTACACCTTC.

The rearrangement joins TRBV28 to TRBJ1-1; D perhaps matches TRBD1 (6 bases). With 6 bases removed from V and 7 bases from J, the gap between germline ends came to 12 bases. Germline assignment: CDR1 MDHEN and CDR2 SYDVKM. This CDR3 contains 12 residues. The CDR3 bases are TGTGCCAGCAGCTTCCAGGGGAATGAAGCTTTCTTT. Protein: CASSFQGNEAFF.

The gene calls are TRBV15 and TRBJ1-5; TRBD1 is a possible D gene (6 bases). CDR1 is LNHNV and CDR2 is YYDKDF in the germline V gene (reference sequence). The CDR3 length is 14 residues. Trimming pared 3 bases from V and 4 bases from J, leaving 10 bases between. Written as DNA, the CDR3 is TGTGCCACCAGCAGTGGACAGTTTAATCAGCCCCAGCATTTT. Protein sequence: CATSSGQFNQPQHF.

J is TRBJ2-1 and V is TRBV5-4; D might be TRBD1 or TRBD2, each matching 5 bases. The V gene lost 5 bases and the J gene lost 6 bases, with 9 bases spanning the gap. Germline V gene sequence: CDR1 SGHNT, CDR2 YYREEE (reference sequence). The CDR3 runs to 12 residues. This chain's CDR3 is CASSLGTNEQFF. The CDR3 bases are TGTGCCAGCAGTCTAGGGACCAATGAGCAGTTCTTC. Supplemented by reference TRBV5-4 and TRBJ2-1, the full variable domain reads ETGVTQSPTHLIKTRGQQVTLRCSSQSGHNTVSWYQQALGQGPQFIFQYYREEENGRGNFPPRFSGLQFPNYSSELNVNALELDDSALYLCASSLGTNEQFFGPGTRLTVL.

The rearrangement links TRBV5-1 to TRBJ1-1, with 7 bases identical to TRBD1. Unmatched junction bases numbered 4, after V lost 5 bases and J lost 0 bases. Germline V gives CDR1 SGHRS, CDR2 YFSETQ. CDR3 length: 14 residues. CDR3 nucleotide sequence: TGCGCCAGCAGATCCGGGACAGTGAACACTGAAGCTTTCTTT. This encodes CASRSGTVNTEAFF. Full variable domain (rest looked up from reference TRBV5-1 and TRBJ1-1): KAGVTQTPRYLIKTRGQQVTLSCSPISGHRSVSWYQQTPGQGLQFLFEYFSETQRNKGNFPGRFSGRQFSNSRSEMNVSTLELGDSALYLCASRSGTVNTEAFFGQGTRLTVV.

The CDR3 DNA is TGTGCCAGCAGCTTACCGGACAGACCTTACGAGCAGTACTTC. Its translation is CASSLPDRPYEQYF. V gene TRBV7-3 combines with J gene TRBJ2-7, with D possibly being TRBD1 (6 bases). CDR3 length: 14 amino acids. Germline V gene data show CDR1 as SGHTA and CDR2 as FQGTGA. Trimming stripped 2 bases from V and 4 bases from J, with 12 bases between.

J is TRBJ2-2 and V is TRBV9, with 14 bases lining up with TRBD2. With 3 bases clipped from V and 7 bases from J, the junction kept 5 bases outside the gene matches. Germline lookup yields CDR1 SGDLS and CDR2 YYNGEE. The CDR3 length is 16 residues. CDR3 nucleotides: TGTGCCAGCAGCGGACTAGCGGGAGGGCCAAGCGGGGAGCTGTTTTTT. Protein: CASSGLAGGPSGELFF.

The chain carries TRBV18 and TRBJ2-3; D is uncertain. CDR1 is KGHSH and CDR2 is LQKENI in the germline V gene. The CDR3 is 16 residues long. V dropped 6 bases and J dropped 6 bases, with 22 bases sitting between them. CDR3 residues: CASSFLRTVKGDTQYF. In DNA form, the CDR3 reads TGTGCCAGCTCTTTTCTAAGGACGGTCAAAGGGGATACGCAGTATTTT. Full variable domain (outside the CDR3, taken from reference TRBV18 and TRBJ2-3): NAGVMQNPRHLVRRRGQEARLRCSPMKGHSHVYWYRQLPEEGLKFMVYLQKENIIDESGMPKERFSAEFPKEGPSILRIQQVVRGDSAAYFCASSFLRTVKGDTQYFGPGTRLTVL.

This chain joins TRBV19 and TRBJ2-2; unclear D gene. The CDR3 runs 14 residues. The ends were cut back, 3 bases at V and 4 bases at J, with 9 bases in the middle. Germline CDR1 reads LNHDA; CDR2 reads SQIVND (reference sequence). The CDR3 nucleotides read TGTGCCAGTAGTATCCCTCGACCCACCGGGGAGCTGTTTTTT. Translation gives CASSIPRPTGELFF.